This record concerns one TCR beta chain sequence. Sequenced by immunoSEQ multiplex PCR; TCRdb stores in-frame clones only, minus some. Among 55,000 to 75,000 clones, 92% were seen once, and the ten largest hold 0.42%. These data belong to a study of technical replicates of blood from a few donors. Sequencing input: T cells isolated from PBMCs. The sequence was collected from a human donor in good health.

The CDR3: CASSDRGDQPQHF. The CDR3 DNA follows: TGTGCCAGCAGTGATAGGGGCGATCAGCCCCAGCATTTT. V gene TRBV28 combines with J gene TRBJ1-5; D perhaps matches TRBD1 (5 bases). Trimming left V 5 bases short and J 5 bases short, with 10 bases between. The length of the CDR3 is 13 residues. Germline V gene lookup returns CDR1 MDHEN and CDR2 SYDVKM.